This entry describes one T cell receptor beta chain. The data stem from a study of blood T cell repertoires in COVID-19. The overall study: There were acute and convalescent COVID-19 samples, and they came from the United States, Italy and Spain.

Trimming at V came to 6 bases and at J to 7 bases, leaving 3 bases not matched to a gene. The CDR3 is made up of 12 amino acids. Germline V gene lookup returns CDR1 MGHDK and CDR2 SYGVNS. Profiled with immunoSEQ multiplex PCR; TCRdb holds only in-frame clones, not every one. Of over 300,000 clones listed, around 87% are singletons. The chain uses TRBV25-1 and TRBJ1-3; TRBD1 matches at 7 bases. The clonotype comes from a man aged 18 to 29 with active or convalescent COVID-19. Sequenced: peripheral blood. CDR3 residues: CASRTGLNTIYF. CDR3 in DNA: TGTGCCAGCAGGACAGGGCTGAACACCATATATTTT. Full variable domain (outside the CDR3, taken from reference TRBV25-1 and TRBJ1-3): EADIYQTPRYLVIGTGKKITLECSQTMGHDKMYWYQQDPGMELHLIHYSYGVNSTEKGDLSSESTVSRIRTEHFPLTLESARPSHTSQYLCASRTGLNTIYFGEGSWLTVV.